The 12 T cell receptor beta chains reported below all come from one sample, sequenced in a study of T cell responses to AZD1222 COVID-19 vaccine. Sequencing was performed with immunoSEQ multiplex PCR; in TCRdb, only in-frame clones are kept and a portion is missing. The sample has about 130,000 clones; 92% are singletons. The source was peripheral blood, collected 28 days after the second AZD1222 dose. The receptors come from an adult who received the AZD1222 COVID-19 vaccine.

This clone is a singleton in its sample. This sequence joins TRBV7-2 and TRBJ2-1; 7 bases line up with TRBD1. The V and J ends lost 2 bases and 10 bases, in that order; junction bases with no gene match: 8. This CDR3 spans 14 amino acids. In germline, CDR1 is SGHTA, CDR2 FQGNSA. CDR3 sequence (DNA): TGTGCCAGCAGCTTACGAACAGGGGCGAGGGAGCAGTTCTTC. Protein: CASSLRTGAREQFF. The variable domain in full, with the rest retrieved from reference TRBV7-2 and TRBJ2-1, is GAGVSQSPSNKVTEKGKDVELRCDPISGHTALYWYRQSLGQGLEFLIYFQGNSAPDKSGLPSDRFSAERTGGSVSTLTIQRTQQEDSAVYLCASSLRTGAREQFFGPGTRLTVL.

The rearrangement joins TRBV3-1 (or the pseudogene TRBV3-2) to TRBJ2-5, with TRBD1 identical over 7 bases. The germline CDR1 and CDR2 sequences are LGHDT and YNNKEL (reference sequence). The CDR3 spans 17 residues. With 0 bases clipped from V and 6 bases from J, the junction kept 13 bases outside the gene matches. Here the CDR3 reads CASSQDTGQPGGQTQYF. The CDR3 coding sequence is TGTGCCAGCAGCCAAGATACGGGACAGCCGGGTGGGCAGACCCAGTACTTC.

The chain links TRBV30 to TRBJ2-7; TRBD1 matches at 10 bases. The CDR3 has 14 residues. V lost 4 bases and J lost 4; bases outside the gene matches: 7. From germline, CDR1 is GTSNPN and CDR2 SVGIG (reference sequence). The CDR3 loop is CAWIPKGQGYEQYF. The DNA for the CDR3 is TGTGCCTGGATCCCTAAGGGACAGGGGTACGAGCAGTACTTC.

The chain joins TRBV3-1 (or the pseudogene TRBV3-2) to TRBJ2-7; no reliable D call. V gave up 4 bases and J gave up 3 bases, with 10 bases separating them. Looked up from germline, CDR1 is LGHDT and CDR2 is YNNKEL (reference sequence). The CDR3 totals 13 residues. CDR3 in amino acids: CASSPPDRYEQYF. The CDR3 DNA sequence: TGTGCCAGCAGCCCACCTGACCGCTACGAGCAGTACTTC.

V usage is TRBV7-8 and J usage is TRBJ2-3; TRBD1 matches at 7 bases. The CDR3 extends over 17 amino acids. Germline assignment: CDR1 SGHVS and CDR2 FQNEAQ. The ends lost 4 bases at V and 4 bases at J; junction bases unmatched: 14. Written as DNA, the CDR3 is TGTGCCAGCAGCTACCGACCGACAGGGTTTTATCCAGATACGCAGTATTTT. It yields the protein CASSYRPTGFYPDTQYF.

To note about this clone: Other DNA sequences from this sample encode an identical CDR3 as well. J is TRBJ1-5 and V is TRBV6-5; D is unresolved. Germline CDR1 and CDR2: MNHEY and SVGAGI. This CDR3 has 13 amino acids. The V end lost 5 bases, the J end lost 2 bases, and 7 bases lay between the germline ends. This CDR3 reads CASSPDRNQPQHF. CDR3 nucleotide sequence: TGTGCCAGCAGTCCGGACCGCAATCAGCCCCAGCATTTT.

V is TRBV5-4 and J is TRBJ2-1; no clear D. The CDR3 loop spans 12 amino acids. Germline loops: CDR1 SGHNT, CDR2 YYREEE (reference sequence). The germline V and J ends were trimmed by 1 base and 9 bases, with 8 bases remaining between them. The CDR3 sequence: CASSLTSLEQFF. CDR3 bases: TGTGCCAGCAGCTTGACCAGTCTTGAGCAGTTCTTC. The variable domain in full, completed from reference TRBV5-4 and TRBJ2-1, reads ETGVTQSPTHLIKTRGQQVTLRCSSQSGHNTVSWYQQALGQGPQFIFQYYREEENGRGNFPPRFSGLQFPNYSSELNVNALELDDSALYLCASSLTSLEQFFGPGTRLTVL.

The gene calls are TRBV12-3 or TRBV12-4 and TRBJ2-1; D not resolved. The ends were cut back, 6 bases at V and 10 bases at J, with 13 bases in the middle. This CDR3 spans 12 amino acids. The CDR3 DNA reads as TGTGCCAGCAGACGACCAGCCGGCGAGCAGTTCTTC. Translated, it gives CASRRPAGEQFF.

The rearrangement joins TRBV4-3 to TRBJ2-7; no firm D call. There are 14 residues in the CDR3. CDR1 LGHNA and CDR2 YSLEER come from the germline V gene. Trimming removed 2 bases at V and 6 bases at J, with 14 bases between. In nucleotides, the CDR3 is TGCGCCAGCAGCCAATCCCTAGGGCCAACCGAGCAGTACTTC. The encoded protein is CASSQSLGPTEQYF.

The rearrangement uses TRBV7-2 and TRBJ1-1; the D is unclear. Trimming shortened V by 1 base and J by 8 bases, and 11 bases separated the two germline ends. The CDR3 length is 13 residues. Germline CDR1 SGHTA, CDR2 FQGNSA. This CDR3 is CASSLGFYEEAFF. The DNA of the CDR3 is TGTGCCAGCAGCTTAGGTTTTTATGAGGAAGCTTTCTTT.

V and J are TRBV3-1 (or the pseudogene TRBV3-2) and TRBJ1-5, with 8 bases lining up with TRBD1. V gave up 6 bases and J gave up 2 bases; unmatched junction bases: 3. In germline, CDR1 is LGHDT, CDR2 YNNKEL (reference sequence). The CDR3 consists of 14 residues. CDR3 loop: CASSHRGGNQPQHF. In DNA form, the CDR3 reads TGTGCCAGCAGTCACAGGGGGGGCAATCAGCCCCAGCATTTT.

The chain carries TRBV6-4 and TRBJ2-1; D could derive from TRBD1 or TRBD2 (5 bases each). V lost 3 bases, J lost 5 bases, and 8 bases lay in between. From germline, CDR1 is MRHNA and CDR2 SNTAGT. This CDR3 is built from 13 residues. The CDR3 DNA is TGTGCCAGCAGTGAGGGACCGAACAATGAGCAGTTCTTC. Its protein product is CASSEGPNNEQFF.